The 29 T cell receptor beta chains below all came from one sample that was sequenced in a study of T-cell reconstitution after alpha-beta-depleted transplantation in children. Molecular barcoding with unique molecular identifiers was used for the TCRbeta library. TCRdb re-analysed the PCR reads in MiXCR, keeping a single row per CDR3 protein. The sample holds hundreds of thousands of distinct CDR3 sequences, approximately 12% seen once. The sequencing used PBMCs, mostly from graft donor cells, collected 360 days after TCRalphabeta/CD19-depleted stem cell transplant. The receptors shown here come from a male patient between 5 and 17 years old who had a stem cell transplant for acute myeloid leukemia, so the T cells may come from the graft donor.

The chain employs TRBV6-2 or TRBV6-3 and TRBJ2-7, with TRBD2 matching 14 bases. V was pared by 5 bases and J by 7 bases, with 19 bases of the junction left unmatched. From germline, CDR1 is MNHEY and CDR2 SVGEGT. The length of the CDR3 is 19 residues. The CDR3 DNA follows: TGTGCCAGCAGTAAAGACGGCCCGGGACTAGCGGGAGAAATACGGGAGCAGTACTTC. This gives the protein CASSKDGPGLAGEIREQYF.

The gene calls are TRBV12-3 or TRBV12-4 and TRBJ2-1; 14 nucleotides match TRBD2. J gave up 7 bases and V 5 bases, and 7 bases lay outside the gene matches. The CDR3 is made up of 16 amino acids. CDR3 nucleotides: TGTGCCAGCAGTCGGGAGACTAGCGGGAGGGCTAATGAGCAGTTCTTC. It encodes CASSRETSGRANEQFF.

This clonotype was seen at least ten times. The chain is built from TRBV6-5 and TRBJ2-1; 12 bases are a match to TRBD2. J was trimmed by 9 bases and V by 6 bases; bases with no gene match: 12. CDR1 is MNHEY, CDR2 SVGAGI, per germline. There are 16 residues in the CDR3. The CDR3 DNA sequence: TGTGCCAGCAGGTCCTCTAGCGGGAGGGCTGACGCTGAGCAGTTCTTC. As protein: CASRSSSGRADAEQFF.

This clonotype showed up just a few times. The rearrangement uses TRBV18 and TRBJ2-1, with 9 nucleotides matching TRBD2. V lost 6 bases, J lost 6 bases, and 15 bases stayed unmatched. The CDR3 is 17 amino acids. Germline V gene data show CDR1 as KGHSH and CDR2 as LQKENI. CDR3 region: CASSPNHIAGVGNEQFF. Written as DNA, the CDR3 is TGTGCCAGCTCCCCGAACCATATAGCGGGAGTAGGCAATGAGCAGTTCTTC.

This clonotype showed up just a few times. The chain couples TRBV5-1 to TRBJ2-1; 8 bases line up with TRBD2. There are 19 residues in the CDR3. From germline, CDR1 is SGHRS and CDR2 YFSETQ. After removal of 0 bases from V and 4 bases from J, the junction contained 15 bases not matched to a gene. The CDR3 bases are TGCGCCAGCAGCTTGGTCGGTGTGTCGGGAGGGCCAATTTACAATGAGCAGTTCTTC. It encodes CASSLVGVSGGPIYNEQFF.

This clonotype was detected many times. The J gene is TRBJ2-5, the V gene TRBV18; 7 nucleotides line up with TRBD1. Germline assignment: CDR1 KGHSH and CDR2 LQKENI. The CDR3 runs to 13 residues. The J segment lost 5 bases and the V segment lost 8 bases, leaving 8 bases of the junction unmatched. CDR3 region: CASSPTGVETQYF. As DNA, the CDR3 is TGTGCCAGCAGCCCTACAGGGGTGGAGACCCAGTACTTC.

This clonotype was observed a few times. The chain is built from TRBV7-2 and TRBJ1-2, with D unclear. The V end was cut by 2 bases, the J end by 2 bases, with 6 bases between. CDR1 is SGHTA, CDR2 FQGNSA, per germline. The length of the CDR3 is 13 residues. The CDR3 sequence: CASSLLQNYGYTF. In DNA form, the CDR3 reads TGTGCCAGCAGCTTATTACAGAACTATGGCTACACCTTC.

This clonotype showed up just a few times. The chain recombines TRBV18 with TRBJ1-1; possible D gene TRBD1, 5 bases. The CDR3 covers 16 residues. CDR1 and CDR2 from the germline V gene are KGHSH and LQKENI. The ends were cut back, 8 bases at V and 1 base at J, with 20 bases in the middle. The CDR3 nucleotides are TGTGCCAGCCAACGAGGGACCGGGAGCTCGAACACTGAAGCTTTCTTT. Translated: CASQRGTGSSNTEAFF.

The chain employs TRBV6-5 and TRBJ1-2; 7 bases align to TRBD1. There are 14 residues in the CDR3. The J segment lost 1 base and the V segment lost 6 bases, leaving 5 bases of the junction unmatched. Germline lookup yields CDR1 MNHEY and CDR2 SVGAGI. This CDR3 is CASSPDRVNYGYTF. The CDR3 DNA is TGTGCCAGCAGCCCTGACAGGGTTAACTATGGCTACACCTTC.

The CDR3 here is CAISEGIVYNEQFF. The CDR3 DNA follows: TGTGCCATCAGTGAGGGGATAGTTTACAATGAGCAGTTCTTC. This chain links TRBV10-3 with TRBJ2-1; D is undetermined. CDR3 size: 14 residues. Trimming shortened V by 2 bases and J by 4 bases, and 9 bases separated the two germline ends. CDR1 and CDR2 from the germline V gene are ENHRY and SYGVKD.

This clonotype was seen many times. V and J are TRBV7-8 and TRBJ2-1, with TRBD2 matching 11 bases. Germline CDR1 SGHVS, CDR2 FQNEAQ. CDR3 length: 15 residues. J was trimmed by 0 bases and V by 7 bases; bases with no gene match: 2. The CDR3 DNA follows: TGTGCCAGCACTACTAGCGGGGGCTCCTACAATGAGCAGTTCTTC. Translating it yields CASTTSGGSYNEQFF.

The sample holds many counts of this clonotype. The rearrangement uses TRBV29-1 and TRBJ2-2; 8 positions agree with TRBD2. CDR1 and CDR2 (germline): SQVTM, ANQGSEA. Trimming took 4 bases from V and 3 from J; bases not matched to a gene: 7. The CDR3 extends over 15 amino acids. The CDR3 reads CSVGVPRGDTGELFF. For the CDR3, the DNA is TGCAGCGTTGGGGTCCCGCGGGGGGACACCGGGGAGCTGTTTTTT.

As for this clonotype: The junction shows a germline mismatch at one end, possibly a read error. The CDR3 bases are TGTGCCAGCAGCCTGGGACTAGCCGAAAACATTCAGTACTTC. Translating gives CASSLGLAENIQYF. V is TRBV9 and J is TRBJ2-4; 9 bases fit TRBD2. Germline V gene data show CDR1 as SGDLS and CDR2 as YYNGEE. The CDR3 loop spans 14 amino acids.

The chain employs TRBV20-1 and TRBJ2-7; 9 nucleotides align to TRBD2. Unmatched junction bases numbered 9, after V lost 0 bases and J lost 6 bases. The CDR3 runs 15 residues. CDR1 DFQATT and CDR2 SNEGSKA come from the germline V gene (reference sequence). CDR3 amino acids: CSAREPVAGVSEQYF. The CDR3 nucleotides are TGCAGTGCTAGAGAGCCGGTAGCGGGAGTTTCCGAGCAGTACTTC.

This clonotype was seen repeatedly, ten times or more. This chain uses TRBV28 with TRBJ2-3; D not certain. V was trimmed by 7 bases and J by 1 base, leaving 18 bases between them. Germline loops: CDR1 MDHEN, CDR2 SYDVKM. The CDR3 is 16 residues long. CDR3 nucleotide sequence: TGTGCCAGCACCCCCTCAAAGGGTTTTGGCACAGATACGCAGTATTTT. Its translation is CASTPSKGFGTDTQYF.

The rearrangement joins TRBV28 to TRBJ1-1, with 10 bases matching TRBD1. With 4 bases clipped from V and 5 bases from J, the junction kept 7 bases outside the gene matches. The CDR3 spans 15 residues. Looked up from germline, CDR1 is MDHEN and CDR2 is SYDVKM. Here the CDR3 DNA reads TGTGCCAGCAGTTCCTCGGACAGGGGGTGGACTGAAGCTTTCTTT. It translates to CASSSSDRGWTEAFF.

This clonotype was observed a handful of times. The chain combines TRBV5-1 with TRBJ2-1; D is unresolved. The germline V gene has CDR1 SGHRS and CDR2 YFSETQ. The CDR3 has 14 amino acids. V shed 5 bases and J shed 7 bases, with 16 bases lying between them. This CDR3 reads CASRSVPSWNEQFF. The CDR3 region has the DNA TGCGCCAGCAGATCAGTCCCCTCCTGGAATGAGCAGTTCTTC.

The chain recombines TRBV6-2 or TRBV6-3 with TRBJ2-1; the D is unclear. V shed 0 bases and J shed 7 bases, with 22 bases lying between them. This CDR3 is built from 18 residues. CDR1 and CDR2 (germline): MNHEY, SVGEGT. CDR3 bases: TGTGCCAGCAGTTACTCGATCAGAACAACCGCCCCCAAAAATGAGCAGTTCTTC. It codes for CASSYSIRTTAPKNEQFF.

This clonotype was recorded many times. J is TRBJ2-5 and V is TRBV12-3 or TRBV12-4, with a tentative D call TRBD2 (6 bases). Trimming stripped 6 bases from V and 1 base from J, with 15 bases between. The length of the CDR3 is 15 residues. As DNA, the CDR3 is TGTGCCAGCAGCCTCGGGACTGTAGGCCAAGAGACCCAGTACTTC. It yields the protein CASSLGTVGQETQYF.

This clonotype has just a few counts. The gene calls are TRBV28 and TRBJ2-1; a possible D gene is TRBD1 (5 bases). Germline assignment: CDR1 MDHEN and CDR2 SYDVKM. Trimming pared 2 bases from V and 3 bases from J, leaving 23 bases between. This CDR3 is 19 amino acids long. This chain's CDR3 is CASSLGVATAGWRYNEQFF. The CDR3 DNA reads as TGTGCCAGCAGTTTAGGCGTGGCCACGGCAGGGTGGCGCTACAATGAGCAGTTCTTC.

J is TRBJ1-1 and V is TRBV29-1; D may be TRBD1 (6 bases). CDR1 is SQVTM and CDR2 is ANQGSEA in the germline V gene. The CDR3 length is 14 residues. Trimming took off 3 bases at V and 3 bases at J, with 14 bases between the two ends. The CDR3 sequence: CSVERGGGDTEAFF. The CDR3 bases are TGCAGCGTTGAGAGGGGTGGGGGCGACACTGAAGCTTTCTTT.

This clonotype was seen more than once but under ten times. This chain connects TRBV5-5 to TRBJ1-1; possibly TRBD1 for D (6 bases). Trimming took off 5 bases at V and 0 bases at J, with 17 bases between the two ends. From germline, CDR1 is SGHKS and CDR2 YYEKEE (reference sequence). This CDR3 has 16 amino acids. The CDR3 DNA follows: TGTGCCAGCAGATCGATTACAGGGCCAATGAACACTGAAGCTTTCTTT. Encoded protein: CASRSITGPMNTEAFF.

V usage is TRBV5-1 and J usage is TRBJ2-3; a weak D match, TRBD1 (5 bases). The CDR3 has 13 residues. Germline V gene sequence: CDR1 SGHRS, CDR2 YFSETQ. V was trimmed by 7 bases and J by 6 bases, leaving 15 bases between them. This CDR3 is CASGPGASDTQYF. The DNA of the CDR3 is TGCGCCAGCGGCCCTGGGGCTTCTGATACGCAGTATTTT.

The chain combines TRBV29-1 with TRBJ1-3, with D maybe TRBD1 (6 bases). The CDR3 extends over 14 amino acids. In germline, CDR1 is SQVTM, CDR2 ANQGSEA. Trimming pared 5 bases from V and 2 bases from J, leaving 13 bases between. The CDR3 bases are TGCAGCGTTTCTCGGGACATAGCTGGAAACACCATATATTTT. Protein product: CSVSRDIAGNTIYF.

This clonotype showed up many times. The V call is TRBV30, the J call TRBJ2-2; TRBD2 is a possible D gene (6 bases). Trimming left V 7 bases short and J 7 bases short, with 19 bases between. CDR3 length equals 14 residues. Germline-derived CDR1 and CDR2 are GTSNPN and SVGIG (reference sequence). The CDR3 spells CAFPRSGFFGELFF. The CDR3 coding sequence is TGTGCCTTCCCCAGGAGCGGGTTCTTCGGGGAGCTGTTTTTT.

In its sample, this clonotype was seen many times. The CDR3 loop is CASSSPGLAVYDTQYF. CDR3 sequence (DNA): TGTGCCAGCAGTTCTCCGGGACTAGCGGTGTACGATACGCAGTATTTT. The genes are TRBV27 and TRBJ2-3; 11 nucleotides agree with TRBD2. After removal of 4 bases from V and 6 bases from J, the junction contained 9 bases not matched to a gene. CDR1 is MNHEY, CDR2 SMNVEV, per germline (reference sequence). The CDR3 totals 16 residues.

This clonotype was seen only a few times. This rearrangement joins TRBV20-1 to TRBJ2-3; D is unresolved. Germline V gene sequence: CDR1 DFQATT, CDR2 SNEGSKA (reference sequence). The CDR3 covers 14 residues. Trimming removed 3 bases at V and 0 bases at J, with 10 bases between. For the CDR3, the DNA is TGCAGTGCTAGGATTCGCGGTAGCACAGATACGCAGTATTTT. Its translation: CSARIRGSTDTQYF.

This clonotype has ten or more counts. One end of the junction does not line up with germline, which may come from a read error. The V and J genes are TRBV20-1 and TRBJ2-7; a possible D gene is TRBD1 (6 bases). Per the germline V gene, CDR1 is DFQATT and CDR2 is SNEGSKA (reference sequence). This CDR3 spans 10 amino acids. The CDR3 loop is CSARDQGTAF. The DNA for the CDR3 is TGCAGTGCTAGAGATCAGGGGACGGCCTTC.

This clonotype was seen at least ten times. V and J are TRBV28 and TRBJ2-7; D may be TRBD2 (6 bases). The CDR3 covers 16 residues. Germline CDR1 MDHEN, CDR2 SYDVKM. Trimming left V 6 bases short and J 2 bases short, with 20 bases between. Here the CDR3 DNA reads TGTGCCAGCAGATCTCCAAGCGGGCGAAACACCTACGAGCAGTACTTC. Protein product: CASRSPSGRNTYEQYF.